The rows below give T cell receptor beta chains drawn from one sample of a study of blood T cell repertoires in COVID-19. Sequencing used immunoSEQ multiplex PCR; TCRdb keeps in-frame clones, though not all of them. Of 100,000 or so clones detected, roughly two thirds appear once; the ten largest clones hold 5% to 6.5%. The material sequenced was peripheral blood. The receptor set was obtained from a man at least 80 years old with acute or convalescent COVID-19. Each CDR3 is given with its conserved first and last residue. Each record gives: D gene, V gene, clone size, J gene, CDR3 DNA, CDR3 protein. The D gene is left open where the match is weak. A row's size may be missing; if present it is once, few, many or a size class.

D gene: -; V gene: TRBV7-9; clone size: -; J gene: TRBJ1-2; CDR3 DNA: TGTGCCAGCAGCCGGGGACTGGACAACTATGGCTACACCTTC; CDR3 protein: CASSRGLDNYGYTF
D gene: -; V gene: TRBV28; clone size: once; J gene: TRBJ1-2; CDR3 DNA: TGTGCCAGCAGTTCTTACAGGGCCCCCTGGGGCTACACCTTC; CDR3 protein: CASSSYRAPWGYTF
D gene: -; V gene: TRBV29-1; clone size: once; J gene: TRBJ1-1; CDR3 DNA: TGCAGCGGGGGGAGAGCGAACACTGAAGCTTTCTTT; CDR3 protein: CSGGRANTEAFF
D gene: TRBD2; V gene: TRBV6-5; clone size: -; J gene: TRBJ2-7; CDR3 DNA: TGTGCCAGCACCGGGAGGACCTACGAGCAGTACTTC; CDR3 protein: CASTGRTYEQYF
D gene: -; V gene: TRBV10-2; clone size: -; J gene: TRBJ2-7; CDR3 DNA: TGCGCCAGCAGTAGGGAATACAGGTCGTTGGAGCAGTACTTC; CDR3 protein: CASSREYRSLEQYF
D gene: -; V gene: TRBV5-6; clone size: once; J gene: TRBJ2-6; CDR3 DNA: TGTGCCAGCAGCTCCGTAGGGACATTCGCCTCTGGGGCCAACGTCCTGACTTTC; CDR3 protein: CASSSVGTFASGANVLTF
D gene: TRBD1; V gene: TRBV7-2; clone size: -; J gene: TRBJ1-5; CDR3 DNA: TGTGCCAGCAGCCTTGCGGCAGGGGGCAGGCAGCCCCAGCATTTT; CDR3 protein: CASSLAAGGRQPQHF
D gene: -; V gene: TRBV28; clone size: -; J gene: TRBJ2-7; CDR3 DNA: TGTGCCAGCACCGGTACCTACGAGCAGTACTTC; CDR3 protein: CASTGTYEQYF
D gene: -; V gene: TRBV28; clone size: -; J gene: TRBJ1-1; CDR3 DNA: TGTGCCAGCAGTTTGGGGCAGGGGCGTACTGAAGCTTTCTTT; CDR3 protein: CASSLGQGRTEAFF
D gene: -; V gene: TRBV7-9; clone size: -; J gene: TRBJ1-5; CDR3 DNA: TGTGCCAGCAGCTTAGAGGACAGTCAGCCCCAGCATTTT; CDR3 protein: CASSLEDSQPQHF
D gene: -; V gene: TRBV5-1; clone size: -; J gene: TRBJ2-4; CDR3 DNA: TGCGCCAGCAAGGGAAGCGGGAACATTCAGTACTTC; CDR3 protein: CASKGSGNIQYF
D gene: -; V gene: TRBV27; clone size: few; J gene: TRBJ1-2; CDR3 DNA: TGTGCCAGCAGTCCCAATCGGTTCTATGGCTACACCTTC; CDR3 protein: CASSPNRFYGYTF
D gene: TRBD2; V gene: TRBV7-8; clone size: -; J gene: TRBJ2-7; CDR3 DNA: TGTGCCAGCAGCTTAGCGAGACTAGCGGGAACGTACGAGCAGTACTTC; CDR3 protein: CASSLARLAGTYEQYF